The rows below give T cell receptor beta chains drawn from one sample of a study of response to subunit inactivated influenza vaccine. TCRdb processed the RT-PCR reads anew with MiXCR; each CDR3 protein has one entry. Among about 180,000 distinct CDR3 sequences listed, approximately 9.2% were seen once. The sequencing used non-naive T cells sorted from PBMCs, collected on the day of vaccination. Receptors were obtained from a man in his forties or fifties who received an inactivated influenza vaccine. CDR3s include the opening cysteine and the closing phenylalanine or tryptophan. A D gene is named only where the DNA matches it firmly. Clone size is not always given. Where it is, it says once, few, many or a class for expanded clones.

cdr3_length: 14
v_call: TRBV5-1
d_call: TRBD1
j_call: TRBJ2-7
clone_size: many
cdr3_aa: CASRSQGALDEQYF
cdr3_nt: TGCGCCAGCAGGAGTCAGGGGGCTCTGGACGAGCAGTACTTC

cdr3_length: 15
v_call: TRBV18
d_call: TRBD1
j_call: TRBJ1-1
clone_size: NA
cdr3_aa: CASSPVQGALTEAFF
cdr3_nt: TGTGCCAGCTCACCGGTCCAGGGGGCTCTCACTGAAGCTTTCTTT

cdr3_length: 16
v_call: TRBV6-5
d_call: TRBD1
j_call: TRBJ2-7
clone_size: NA
cdr3_aa: CASSYSTGQGIYEQYF
cdr3_nt: TGTGCCAGCAGTTACTCGACAGGACAGGGAATCTACGAGCAGTACTTC

cdr3_length: 15
v_call: TRBV7-9
d_call: TRBD1
j_call: TRBJ1-5
clone_size: few
cdr3_aa: CASSRQGLGNQPQHF
cdr3_nt: TGTGCCAGCAGCCGACAGGGTCTGGGCAATCAGCCCCAGCATTTT

cdr3_length: 12
v_call: TRBV30
d_call: TRBD1
j_call: TRBJ2-5
clone_size: NA
cdr3_aa: CAWKRGPGTQYF
cdr3_nt: TGTGCCTGGAAAAGGGGGCCTGGGACCCAGTACTTC

cdr3_length: 12
v_call: TRBV7-8
d_call: NA
j_call: TRBJ2-7
clone_size: NA
cdr3_aa: CASSREGYEQYF
cdr3_nt: TGTGCCAGCAGCAGAGAGGGCTACGAGCAGTACTTC

cdr3_length: 18
v_call: TRBV11-2
d_call: TRBD2
j_call: TRBJ2-4
clone_size: few
cdr3_aa: CASSLQAGGAVAKNIQYF
cdr3_nt: TGTGCCAGCAGTTTACAGGCGGGGGGCGCAGTGGCCAAAAACATTCAGTACTTC

cdr3_length: 13
v_call: TRBV3-1
d_call: NA
j_call: TRBJ2-7
clone_size: many
cdr3_aa: CASRPTGTYEQYF
cdr3_nt: TGTGCCAGCAGGCCGACAGGCACCTACGAGCAGTACTTC

cdr3_length: 12
v_call: TRBV7-2
d_call: TRBD1
j_call: TRBJ2-3
clone_size: many
cdr3_aa: CASSRDRGGQYF
cdr3_nt: TGTGCCAGCAGCCGGGACAGGGGGGGTCAGTATTTT

cdr3_length: 13
v_call: TRBV6-2/TRBV6-3
d_call: NA
j_call: TRBJ1-1
clone_size: NA
cdr3_aa: CASSYVRASEAFF
cdr3_nt: TGTGCCAGCAGTTATGTGAGGGCATCTGAAGCTTTCTTT

cdr3_length: 13
v_call: TRBV2
d_call: NA
j_call: TRBJ2-1
clone_size: NA
cdr3_aa: CASSDVVDYEQFF
cdr3_nt: TGTGCCAGCAGTGATGTTGTAGACTATGAGCAGTTCTTC

cdr3_length: 14
v_call: TRBV7-2
d_call: NA
j_call: TRBJ2-3
clone_size: few
cdr3_aa: CASRKPASGDTQYF
cdr3_nt: TGTGCCAGCAGAAAACCCGCCAGCGGAGATACGCAGTATTTT

cdr3_length: 15
v_call: TRBV12-3/TRBV12-4
d_call: NA
j_call: TRBJ1-6
clone_size: many
cdr3_aa: CASSPRGGGWSPLHF
cdr3_nt: TGTGCCAGCAGTCCACGGGGTGGGGGATGGTCACCCCTCCACTTT

cdr3_length: 16
v_call: TRBV24-1
d_call: NA
j_call: TRBJ2-5
clone_size: NA
cdr3_aa: CATSDTGRGWRETQYF
cdr3_nt: TGTGCCACCAGTGATACAGGGAGGGGTTGGAGAGAGACCCAGTACTTC

cdr3_length: 13
v_call: TRBV5-1
d_call: NA
j_call: TRBJ1-5
clone_size: many
cdr3_aa: CASRARVDQPQHF
cdr3_nt: TGCGCCAGCAGAGCCAGGGTGGATCAGCCCCAGCATTTT

cdr3_length: 14
v_call: TRBV5-1
d_call: NA
j_call: TRBJ2-2
clone_size: many
cdr3_aa: CASSLELGAGELFF
cdr3_nt: TGCGCCAGCAGCTTGGAGCTAGGGGCCGGGGAGCTGTTTTTT

cdr3_length: 13
v_call: TRBV6-1
d_call: TRBD2
j_call: TRBJ2-7
clone_size: NA
cdr3_aa: CASSELWGGEQYF
cdr3_nt: TGTGCCAGCAGTGAGCTATGGGGGGGCGAGCAGTACTTC

cdr3_length: 14
v_call: TRBV28
d_call: TRBD1
j_call: TRBJ2-7
clone_size: many
cdr3_aa: CASRDQTGWYEQYF
cdr3_nt: TGTGCCAGCAGGGACCAGACAGGGTGGTACGAGCAGTACTTC

cdr3_length: 15
v_call: TRBV6-2/TRBV6-3
d_call: TRBD1
j_call: TRBJ1-5
clone_size: few
cdr3_aa: CASSYGAGGYQPQHF
cdr3_nt: TGTGCCAGCAGTTACGGGGCAGGGGGTTATCAGCCCCAGCATTTT

cdr3_length: 13
v_call: TRBV28
d_call: TRBD1
j_call: TRBJ2-1
clone_size: NA
cdr3_aa: CASRTTGVNEQFF
cdr3_nt: TGTGCCAGCAGAACGACAGGGGTCAATGAGCAGTTCTTC

cdr3_length: 13
v_call: TRBV5-5
d_call: NA
j_call: TRBJ2-2
clone_size: NA
cdr3_aa: CASSSDTTGELFF
cdr3_nt: TGTGCCAGCAGCTCCGACACCACCGGGGAGCTGTTTTTT

cdr3_length: 15
v_call: TRBV15
d_call: NA
j_call: TRBJ1-5
clone_size: NA
cdr3_aa: CATSDILGTNQPQHF
cdr3_nt: TGTGCCACCAGCGATATCCTGGGGACCAATCAGCCCCAGCATTTT

cdr3_length: 14
v_call: TRBV7-9
d_call: NA
j_call: TRBJ1-2
clone_size: few
cdr3_aa: CASSLDAGYYGYTF
cdr3_nt: TGTGCCAGCAGCTTAGATGCAGGGTACTATGGCTACACCTTC

cdr3_length: 13
v_call: TRBV29-1
d_call: TRBD1
j_call: TRBJ2-5
clone_size: many
cdr3_aa: CSVVGDRGETQYF
cdr3_nt: TGCAGCGTTGTGGGGGACAGGGGGGAGACCCAGTACTTC

cdr3_length: 13
v_call: TRBV3-1
d_call: NA
j_call: TRBJ2-1
clone_size: few
cdr3_aa: CASSWDSLNEQFF
cdr3_nt: TGTGCCAGCAGCTGGGACTCCCTCAATGAGCAGTTCTTC

cdr3_length: 13
v_call: TRBV7-2
d_call: NA
j_call: TRBJ2-1
clone_size: few
cdr3_aa: CASSHPPVDEQFF
cdr3_nt: TGTGCCAGCAGCCACCCGCCCGTCGATGAGCAGTTCTTC

cdr3_length: 15
v_call: TRBV12-3/TRBV12-4
d_call: TRBD2
j_call: TRBJ2-3
clone_size: NA
cdr3_aa: CASSLCSGSLNTQYF
cdr3_nt: TGTGCCAGCAGTTTATGCAGCGGGAGTTTAAATACGCAGTATTTT

cdr3_length: 13
v_call: TRBV10-2
d_call: NA
j_call: TRBJ2-7
clone_size: many
cdr3_aa: CASSQGQPYEQYF
cdr3_nt: TGCGCCAGCAGTCAGGGACAACCATACGAGCAGTACTTC

cdr3_length: 13
v_call: TRBV7-9
d_call: NA
j_call: TRBJ2-1
clone_size: few
cdr3_aa: CASMLLGRDEQFF
cdr3_nt: TGTGCCAGCATGTTACTGGGGCGGGATGAGCAGTTCTTC

cdr3_length: 15
v_call: TRBV9
d_call: TRBD2
j_call: TRBJ2-7
clone_size: many
cdr3_aa: CASSQGERGAYEQYF
cdr3_nt: TGTGCCAGCAGCCAGGGGGAGCGGGGGGCCTACGAGCAGTACTTC

cdr3_length: 14
v_call: TRBV28
d_call: NA
j_call: TRBJ2-7
clone_size: few
cdr3_aa: CASSPYGSYYEQYF
cdr3_nt: TGTGCCAGCAGTCCCTATGGGTCTTACTACGAGCAGTACTTC

cdr3_length: 11
v_call: TRBV6-1
d_call: NA
j_call: TRBJ2-3
clone_size: many
cdr3_aa: CASRYADTQYF
cdr3_nt: TGTGCCAGCAGATACGCAGATACGCAGTATTTT

cdr3_length: 15
v_call: TRBV6-2/TRBV6-3
d_call: TRBD2
j_call: TRBJ2-1
clone_size: few
cdr3_aa: CASSPGGSGAVEQFF
cdr3_nt: TGTGCCAGCAGCCCCGGGGGGTCGGGAGCTGTTGAGCAGTTCTTC

cdr3_length: 14
v_call: TRBV7-3
d_call: TRBD1
j_call: TRBJ1-1
clone_size: few
cdr3_aa: CASSLGDRGTEAFF
cdr3_nt: TGTGCCAGCAGCTTAGGGGACAGGGGAACTGAAGCTTTCTTT

cdr3_length: 15
v_call: TRBV7-2
d_call: TRBD2
j_call: TRBJ2-1
clone_size: few
cdr3_aa: CASSFQSGSYNEQFF
cdr3_nt: TGTGCCAGCAGCTTCCAGAGCGGGAGCTACAATGAGCAGTTCTTC

cdr3_length: 16
v_call: TRBV14
d_call: TRBD2
j_call: TRBJ2-5
clone_size: few
cdr3_aa: CASSQETSGRMETQYF
cdr3_nt: TGTGCCAGCAGCCAAGAAACTAGCGGGAGGATGGAGACCCAGTACTTC

cdr3_length: 17
v_call: TRBV13
d_call: TRBD2
j_call: TRBJ2-1
clone_size: NA
cdr3_aa: CASSLIGGGPRWNEQFF
cdr3_nt: TGTGCCAGCAGCTTAATCGGGGGGGGCCCTCGGTGGAATGAGCAGTTCTTC

cdr3_length: 15
v_call: TRBV2
d_call: NA
j_call: TRBJ2-1
clone_size: NA
cdr3_aa: CASSLELGSYNEQFF
cdr3_nt: TGTGCCAGCAGTTTGGAACTAGGGTCCTACAATGAGCAGTTCTTC

cdr3_length: 13
v_call: TRBV5-1
d_call: NA
j_call: TRBJ1-5
clone_size: few
cdr3_aa: CASSLGDNQPQHF
cdr3_nt: TGCGCCAGCAGCTTGGGCGACAATCAGCCCCAGCATTTT

cdr3_length: 14
v_call: TRBV29-1
d_call: TRBD1
j_call: TRBJ1-2
clone_size: many
cdr3_aa: CSVKGTESVYGYTF
cdr3_nt: TGCAGCGTCAAAGGGACAGAATCTGTCTATGGCTACACCTTC

cdr3_length: 14
v_call: TRBV10-3
d_call: TRBD2
j_call: TRBJ2-7
clone_size: many
cdr3_aa: CAISELAGLDEQYF
cdr3_nt: TGTGCCATCAGTGAGTTAGCGGGATTAGACGAGCAGTACTTC

cdr3_length: 16
v_call: TRBV29-1
d_call: TRBD2
j_call: TRBJ2-7
clone_size: NA
cdr3_aa: CSAAGASGNVNYEQYF
cdr3_nt: TGCAGCGCCGCGGGGGCTAGCGGGAACGTAAACTACGAGCAGTACTTC

cdr3_length: 13
v_call: TRBV6-1
d_call: TRBD1
j_call: TRBJ1-2
clone_size: few
cdr3_aa: CASVGQAGYGYTF
cdr3_nt: TGTGCCAGCGTAGGACAGGCGGGGTATGGCTACACCTTC

cdr3_length: 15
v_call: TRBV5-4
d_call: TRBD2
j_call: TRBJ2-3
clone_size: NA
cdr3_aa: CASSKLAGGDGTQYF
cdr3_nt: TGTGCCAGCAGCAAACTAGCGGGGGGAGATGGTACGCAGTATTTT

cdr3_length: 13
v_call: TRBV12-3/TRBV12-4
d_call: NA
j_call: TRBJ1-2
clone_size: NA
cdr3_aa: CASSRPWGRGYTF
cdr3_nt: TGTGCCAGCAGTCGTCCTTGGGGTCGGGGCTACACCTTC

cdr3_length: 14
v_call: TRBV15
d_call: NA
j_call: TRBJ2-7
clone_size: few
cdr3_aa: CATARGGKTYEQYF
cdr3_nt: TGTGCCACCGCTCGCGGGGGCAAAACCTACGAGCAGTACTTC